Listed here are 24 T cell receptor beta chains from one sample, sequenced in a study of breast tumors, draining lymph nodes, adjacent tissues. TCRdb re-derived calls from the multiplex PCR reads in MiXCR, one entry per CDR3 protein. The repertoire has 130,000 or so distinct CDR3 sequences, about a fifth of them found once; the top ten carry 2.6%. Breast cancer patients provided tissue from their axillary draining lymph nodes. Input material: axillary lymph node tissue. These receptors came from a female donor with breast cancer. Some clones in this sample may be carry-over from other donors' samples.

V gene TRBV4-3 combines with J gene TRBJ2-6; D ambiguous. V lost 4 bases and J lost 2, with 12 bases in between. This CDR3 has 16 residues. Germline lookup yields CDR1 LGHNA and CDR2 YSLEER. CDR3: CASSRIVGPGANVLTF. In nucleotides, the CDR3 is TGCGCCAGCAGCCGGATTGTAGGTCCTGGGGCCAACGTCCTGACTTTC.

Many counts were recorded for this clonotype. Here the CDR3 reads CASSLVGISGNTIYF. The CDR3 nucleotides are TGTGCCAGCAGCTTGGTTGGTATCTCTGGAAACACCATATATTTT. This chain joins TRBV5-6 and TRBJ1-3; D gene ambiguous. CDR1 is SGHDT and CDR2 is YYEEEE in the germline V gene. Trimming took 0 bases from V and 0 from J, leaving 7 bases between them. The CDR3 sequence is 15 residues long.

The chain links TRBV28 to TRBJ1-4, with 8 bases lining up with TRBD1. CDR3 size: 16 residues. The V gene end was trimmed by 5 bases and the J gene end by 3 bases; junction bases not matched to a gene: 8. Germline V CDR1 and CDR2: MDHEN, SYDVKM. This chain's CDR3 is CASSRTVTGANEKLFF. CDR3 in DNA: TGTGCCAGCAGTCGGACAGTGACAGGGGCTAATGAAAAACTGTTTTTT.

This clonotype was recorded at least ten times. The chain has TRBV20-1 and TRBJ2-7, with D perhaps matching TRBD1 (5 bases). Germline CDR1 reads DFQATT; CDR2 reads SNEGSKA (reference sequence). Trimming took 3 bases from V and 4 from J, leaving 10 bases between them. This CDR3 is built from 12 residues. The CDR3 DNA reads TGCAGTGCTAGCACCTCAGGGTACGAGCAGTACTTC. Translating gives CSASTSGYEQYF.

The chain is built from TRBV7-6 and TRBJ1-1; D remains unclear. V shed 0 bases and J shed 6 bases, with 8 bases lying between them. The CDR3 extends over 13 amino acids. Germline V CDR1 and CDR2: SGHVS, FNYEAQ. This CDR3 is CASSLAVGSEAFF. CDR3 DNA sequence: TGTGCCAGCAGCTTAGCTGTAGGTTCTGAAGCTTTCTTT.

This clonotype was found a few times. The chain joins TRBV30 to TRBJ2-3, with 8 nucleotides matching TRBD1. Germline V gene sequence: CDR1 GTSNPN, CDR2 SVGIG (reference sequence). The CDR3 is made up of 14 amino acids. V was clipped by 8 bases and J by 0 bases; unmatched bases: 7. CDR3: CARRTGTSTDTQYF. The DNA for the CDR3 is TGTGCCAGACGGACAGGGACTAGCACAGATACGCAGTATTTT.

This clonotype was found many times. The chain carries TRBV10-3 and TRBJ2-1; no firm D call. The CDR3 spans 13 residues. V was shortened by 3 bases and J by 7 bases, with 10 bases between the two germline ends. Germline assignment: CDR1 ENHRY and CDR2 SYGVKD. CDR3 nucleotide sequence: TGTGCCATCAGTGACGGGCCTCCGAATGAGCAGTTCTTC. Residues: CAISDGPPNEQFF.

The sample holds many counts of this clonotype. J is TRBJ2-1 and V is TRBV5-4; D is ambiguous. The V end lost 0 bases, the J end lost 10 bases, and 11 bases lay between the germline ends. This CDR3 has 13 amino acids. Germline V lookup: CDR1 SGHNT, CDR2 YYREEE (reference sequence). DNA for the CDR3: TGTGCCAGCAGCTTGGACTATCGGCGGGAGCAGTTCTTC. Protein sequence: CASSLDYRREQFF.

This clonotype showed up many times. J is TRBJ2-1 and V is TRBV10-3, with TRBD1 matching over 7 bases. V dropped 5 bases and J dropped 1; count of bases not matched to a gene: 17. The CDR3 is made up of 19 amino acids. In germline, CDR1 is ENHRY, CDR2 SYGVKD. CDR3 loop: CAISTRQGQAYRSYNEQFF. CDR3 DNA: TGTGCCATCAGTACCCGACAGGGACAAGCCTACAGGTCCTACAATGAGCAGTTCTTC.

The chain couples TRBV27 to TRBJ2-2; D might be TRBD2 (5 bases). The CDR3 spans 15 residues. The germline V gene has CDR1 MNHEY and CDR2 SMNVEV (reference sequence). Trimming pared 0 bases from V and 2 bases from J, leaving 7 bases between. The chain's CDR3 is CASSLSRANTGELFF. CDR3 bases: TGTGCCAGCAGTTTATCGAGGGCTAACACCGGGGAGCTGTTTTTT.

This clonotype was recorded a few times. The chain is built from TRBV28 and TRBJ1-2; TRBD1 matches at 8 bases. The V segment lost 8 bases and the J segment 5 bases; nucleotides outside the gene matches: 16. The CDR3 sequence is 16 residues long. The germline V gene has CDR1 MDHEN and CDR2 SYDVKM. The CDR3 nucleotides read TGTGCCAGCCAGGGCTCCAGAACCACAGGGGGTTATGGCTACACCTTC. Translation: CASQGSRTTGGYGYTF.

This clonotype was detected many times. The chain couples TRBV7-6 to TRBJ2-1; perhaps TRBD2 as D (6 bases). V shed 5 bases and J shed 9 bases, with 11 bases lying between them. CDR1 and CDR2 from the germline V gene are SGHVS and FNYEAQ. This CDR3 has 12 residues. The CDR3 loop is CASSRLVGEQFF. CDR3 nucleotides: TGTGCCAGCAGCCGACTAGTCGGTGAGCAGTTCTTC.

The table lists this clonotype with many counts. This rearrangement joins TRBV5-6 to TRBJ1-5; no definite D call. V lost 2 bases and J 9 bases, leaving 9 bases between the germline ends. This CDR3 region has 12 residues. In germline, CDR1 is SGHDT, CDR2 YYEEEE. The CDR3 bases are TGTGCCAGCAGCTTTTTCTTGGGGCCCCAGCATTTT. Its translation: CASSFFLGPQHF.

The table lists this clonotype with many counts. CDR3 loop: CASSKNPKETQYF. The CDR3 DNA reads as TGTGCCAGCAGCAAGAACCCGAAAGAGACCCAGTACTTC. This chain links TRBV11-3 with TRBJ2-5, with no clear D. There are 13 residues in the CDR3. Germline V lookup: CDR1 SGHNT, CDR2 YENEEA. Trimming cost V 5 bases and J 3 bases, with 10 bases left between them. The complete variable domain, with remaining parts taken from reference TRBV11-3 and TRBJ2-5, reads EAGVVQSPRYKIIEKKQPVAFWCNPISGHNTLYWYLQNLGQGPELLIRYENEEAVDDSQLPKDRFSAERLKGVDSTLKIQPAELGDSAVYLCASSKNPKETQYFGPGTRLLVL.

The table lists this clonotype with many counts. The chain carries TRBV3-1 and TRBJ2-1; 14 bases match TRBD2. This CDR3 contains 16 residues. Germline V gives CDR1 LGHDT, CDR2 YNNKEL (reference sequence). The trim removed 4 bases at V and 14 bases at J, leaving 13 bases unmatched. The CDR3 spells CASSPRLGLAGVMEFF. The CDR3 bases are TGTGCCAGCAGCCCTCGATTGGGACTAGCGGGAGTTATGGAGTTCTTC.

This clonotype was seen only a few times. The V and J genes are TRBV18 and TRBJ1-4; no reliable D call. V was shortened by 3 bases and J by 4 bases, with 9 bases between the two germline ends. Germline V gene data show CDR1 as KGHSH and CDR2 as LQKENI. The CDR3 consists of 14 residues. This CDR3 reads CASSPAGFNEKLFF. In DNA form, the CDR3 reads TGTGCCAGCTCACCGGCCGGCTTTAATGAAAAACTGTTTTTT. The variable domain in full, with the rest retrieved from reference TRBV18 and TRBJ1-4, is NAGVMQNPRHLVRRRGQEARLRCSPMKGHSHVYWYRQLPEEGLKFMVYLQKENIIDESGMPKERFSAEFPKEGPSILRIQQVVRGDSAAYFCASSPAGFNEKLFFGSGTQLSVL.

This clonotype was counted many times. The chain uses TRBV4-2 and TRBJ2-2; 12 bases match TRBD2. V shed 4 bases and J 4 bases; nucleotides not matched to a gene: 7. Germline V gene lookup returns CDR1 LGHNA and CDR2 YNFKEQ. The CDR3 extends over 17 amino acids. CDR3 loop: CASSPLGLAGGTGELFF. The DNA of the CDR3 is TGTGCCAGCAGCCCGCTGGGACTAGCGGGCGGCACCGGGGAGCTGTTTTTT.

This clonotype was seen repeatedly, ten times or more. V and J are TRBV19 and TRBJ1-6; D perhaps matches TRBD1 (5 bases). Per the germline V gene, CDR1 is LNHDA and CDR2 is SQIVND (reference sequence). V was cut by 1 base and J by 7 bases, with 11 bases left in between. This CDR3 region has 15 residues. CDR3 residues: CASSIAGGKNSPLHF. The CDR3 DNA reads TGTGCCAGTAGTATAGCGGGGGGAAAGAATTCACCCCTCCACTTT.

The CDR3 DNA sequence: TGTGCCAGCAGTTTAATGACAGGGCCCCACGAGCAGTTCTTC. It encodes CASSLMTGPHEQFF. V gene TRBV12-3 or TRBV12-4 combines with J gene TRBJ2-1; 7 bases line up with TRBD1. The V segment lost 2 bases and the J segment 10 bases; nucleotides outside the gene matches: 8. CDR3 length: 14 residues.

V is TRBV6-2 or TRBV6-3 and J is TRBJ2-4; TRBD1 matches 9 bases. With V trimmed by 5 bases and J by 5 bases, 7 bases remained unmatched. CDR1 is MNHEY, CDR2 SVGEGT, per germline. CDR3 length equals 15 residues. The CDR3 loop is CASSSWWTGENIQYF. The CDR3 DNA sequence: TGTGCCAGCAGTAGTTGGTGGACAGGGGAAAACATTCAGTACTTC.

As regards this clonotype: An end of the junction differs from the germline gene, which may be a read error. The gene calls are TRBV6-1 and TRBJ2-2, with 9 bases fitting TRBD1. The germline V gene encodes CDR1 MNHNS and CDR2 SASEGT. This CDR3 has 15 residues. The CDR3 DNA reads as TGTGCCAGCAGTGATACAGGGGGCGACACCGGGCAGCTGTTTTTT. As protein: CASSDTGGDTGQLFF.

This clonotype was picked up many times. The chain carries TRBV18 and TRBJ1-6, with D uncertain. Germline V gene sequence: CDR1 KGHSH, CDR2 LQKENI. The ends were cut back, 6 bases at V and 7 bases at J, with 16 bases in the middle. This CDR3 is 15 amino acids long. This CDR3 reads CASSEAPGGNSPLHF. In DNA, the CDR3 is TGTGCCAGCTCTGAGGCCCCAGGAGGGAATTCACCCCTCCACTTT.

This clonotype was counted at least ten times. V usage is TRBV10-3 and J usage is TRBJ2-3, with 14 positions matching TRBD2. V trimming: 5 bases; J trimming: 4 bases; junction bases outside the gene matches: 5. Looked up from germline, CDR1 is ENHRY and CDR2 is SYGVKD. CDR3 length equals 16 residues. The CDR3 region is CAISQTSGRAPDTQYF. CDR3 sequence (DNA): TGTGCCATCAGTCAGACTAGCGGGAGGGCCCCAGATACGCAGTATTTT.

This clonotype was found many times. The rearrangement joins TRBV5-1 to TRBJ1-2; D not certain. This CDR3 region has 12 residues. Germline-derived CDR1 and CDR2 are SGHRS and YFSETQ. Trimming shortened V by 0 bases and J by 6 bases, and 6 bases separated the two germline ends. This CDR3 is CASSLDRHGYTF. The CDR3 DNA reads TGCGCCAGCAGCTTGGACAGACATGGCTACACCTTC. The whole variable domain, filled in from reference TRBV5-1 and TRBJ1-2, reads KAGVTQTPRYLIKTRGQQVTLSCSPISGHRSVSWYQQTPGQGLQFLFEYFSETQRNKGNFPGRFSGRQFSNSRSEMNVSTLELGDSALYLCASSLDRHGYTFGSGTRLTVV.